The entry below describes one TCR beta chain. Germline V gives CDR1 MNHNY, CDR2 SVGAGI (reference sequence). CDR3 size: 15 residues. J was trimmed by 1 base and V by 7 bases; bases with no gene match: 8. The record originates from a study of cytomegalovirus exposure and HLA in healthy donors. 60 Vbeta and 13 Jbeta primers were used in PCR. Generated by immunoSEQ multiplex PCR, the TCRdb table keeps only in-frame clones and is missing some. The data show 210,000 or so clones, 85% to 90% seen once. The rearrangement links TRBV6-6 to TRBJ2-7, with 9 bases matching TRBD2. The clonotype was recovered from a woman aged 18 to 35 in good health and CMV-seronegative. Source material: PBMCs. CDR3 DNA: TGTGCCAGCACCTCTGAGCGGGAGGTTTCCTACGAGCAGTACTTC. Residues: CASTSEREVSYEQYF.